This T cell receptor (beta chain) is from a study of T-cell memory formation after mild COVID-19. On the study more broadly: TCR clustering was largely donor specific.

Points from the study as a whole: The main location of contracting CD4+ clones was CM and EM, and that of contracting CD8+ clones was EMRA. Detection of some responders pre-infection suggested pre-existing cross-reactive memory T cells participated.

This clonotype was seen more than once but under ten times. The antigen is not known. Constant-segment primers served in 5'RACE that generated TCR alpha and TCR beta cDNA libraries bearing sample barcodes and UMIs. TCRdb reanalysed the 5' RACE reads using MiXCR and keeps one entry per CDR3 protein. The data contain about 200,000 distinct CDR3 sequences, 16% of them singletons. The CDR3 contains 12 residues. The V and J ends lost 5 bases and 2 bases, in that order; junction bases with no gene match: 3. Germline-derived CDR1 and CDR2 are DFQATT and SNEGSKA (reference sequence). V is TRBV20-1 and J is TRBJ2-7; 7 positions match TRBD1. This sequence was found in an adult woman who had mild COVID-19 (a few samples of this study predate the infection). Cell type and time point are not known. The sample comprised PBMCs or a T cell subset sorted from them (not recorded which). The CDR3 sequence is CSARDRTYEQYF. CDR3 coding DNA: TGCAGTGCTCGGGACAGAACCTACGAGCAGTACTTC.